Presented here are 11 T cell receptor beta chains from one specimen sequenced in a study of T cell changes during pregnancy in multiple sclerosis. The repertoire was sequenced with immunoSEQ multiplex PCR; TCRdb's copy has only in-frame clones and lacks some. The sample records roughly 79,000 clones, 90% to 95% being singletons. The source was CD4+ T cells from peripheral blood mononuclear cells, collected before pregnancy. The source of these receptors is a female donor with multiple sclerosis, enrolled in a pregnancy study.

V usage is TRBV28 and J usage is TRBJ2-3, with TRBD1 matching 7 bases. Germline V CDR1 and CDR2: MDHEN, SYDVKM. V lost 6 bases and J lost 0; bases outside the gene matches: 9. There are 16 residues in the CDR3. The CDR3 spells CASRQTLDRSTDTQYF. Written as DNA, the CDR3 is TGTGCCAGCAGGCAAACCTTGGACAGGAGCACAGATACGCAGTATTTT.

The V and J genes are TRBV4-1 and TRBJ1-2, with D possibly being TRBD1 (5 bases). Germline V gene sequence: CDR1 MGHRA, CDR2 YSYEKL. This CDR3 has 14 residues. Trimming took off 2 bases at V and 8 bases at J, with 15 bases between the two ends. CDR3 in DNA: TGCGCCAGCAGCCAATTGTTGGCAGGGAAAGGCTACACCTTC. Translation: CASSQLLAGKGYTF.

The chain couples TRBV27 to TRBJ1-6, with 7 bases that match TRBD1. The germline gives CDR1 MNHEY, CDR2 SMNVEV (reference sequence). CDR3 length: 14 residues. With V trimmed by 4 bases and J by 7 bases, 4 bases remained unmatched. CDR3 DNA: TGTGCCAGCAGTTCCACAGGGGCGAATTCACCCCTCCACTTT. Amino acid sequence: CASSSTGANSPLHF.

The CDR3 is CASSYATSGGQETQYF. The CDR3, as DNA: TGTGCCAGCAGTTATGCGACTAGCGGGGGGCAAGAGACCCAGTACTTC. This chain links TRBV6-5 with TRBJ2-5; 13 nucleotides match TRBD2. CDR3 size: 16 residues. Germline-derived CDR1 and CDR2 are MNHEY and SVGAGI. J gave up 2 bases and V 3 bases, and 3 bases lay outside the gene matches.

This clone was detected only once. This chain uses TRBV6-5 with TRBJ2-7; a weak D match, TRBD2 (5 bases). The V end was cut by 3 bases, the J end by 0 bases, with 9 bases between. Germline assignment: CDR1 MNHEY and CDR2 SVGAGI. The CDR3 has 14 residues. CDR3 nucleotide sequence: TGTGCCAGCAGTTATTCTCGGGGCTCCTACGAGCAGTACTTC. Translated: CASSYSRGSYEQYF.

This sequence joins TRBV18 and TRBJ1-2, with unresolved D. CDR1 is KGHSH, CDR2 LQKENI, per germline. The CDR3 consists of 13 residues. V lost 6 bases to trimming and J lost 4 bases, with 12 bases between them. CDR3 residues: CASSPETGYGYTF. CDR3 bases: TGTGCCAGCTCTCCGGAGACCGGCTATGGCTACACCTTC.

The chain links TRBV7-7 to TRBJ2-7, with 7 bases matching TRBD1. The CDR3 contains 14 residues. Germline-derived CDR1 and CDR2 are SSHAT and FNYEAQ (reference sequence). V gave up 5 bases and J gave up 3 bases; unmatched junction bases: 7. CDR3 DNA: TGTGCCAGCAGCCAGGGGGAAGGTAGCTACGAGCAGTACTTC. This encodes CASSQGEGSYEQYF.

The genes are TRBV7-2 and TRBJ2-1; TRBD1 matches at 9 bases. V gave up 4 bases and J gave up 6 bases; unmatched junction bases: 10. Looked up from germline, CDR1 is SGHTA and CDR2 is FQGNSA. This CDR3 is built from 16 residues. In nucleotides, the CDR3 is TGTGCCAGCAGCTCCCTTTTTGCGGACAGGGGCAATGAGCAGTTCTTC. It specifies CASSSLFADRGNEQFF.

The chain couples TRBV5-1 to TRBJ2-1; 15 nucleotides match TRBD2. The CDR3 runs to 16 residues. J gave up 1 base and V 4 bases, and 0 bases lay outside the gene matches. Germline V gives CDR1 SGHRS, CDR2 YFSETQ. CDR3 in amino acids: CASSGTSGRSYNEQFF. Written as DNA, the CDR3 is TGCGCCAGCAGCGGGACTAGCGGGAGGTCCTACAATGAGCAGTTCTTC.

The rearrangement links TRBV7-2 to TRBJ1-6; the D gene is possibly TRBD1 (6 bases). The germline gives CDR1 SGHTA, CDR2 FQGNSA. The V gene lost 4 bases and the J gene lost 10 bases, with 17 bases spanning the gap. This CDR3 region has 15 residues. The CDR3 nucleotides read TGTGCCAGCAGCTCACGACAGGCTGGGCAATCACCCCTCCACTTT. This encodes CASSSRQAGQSPLHF.

The chain employs TRBV5-6 and TRBJ1-2; no clear D gene. CDR3 length: 14 residues. The V end was cut by 0 bases, the J end by 3 bases, with 9 bases between. Germline V gene sequence: CDR1 SGHDT, CDR2 YYEEEE. CDR3 in DNA: TGTGCCAGCAGCTTGGGTGCTACCTACTATGGCTACACCTTC. Encoded protein: CASSLGATYYGYTF.